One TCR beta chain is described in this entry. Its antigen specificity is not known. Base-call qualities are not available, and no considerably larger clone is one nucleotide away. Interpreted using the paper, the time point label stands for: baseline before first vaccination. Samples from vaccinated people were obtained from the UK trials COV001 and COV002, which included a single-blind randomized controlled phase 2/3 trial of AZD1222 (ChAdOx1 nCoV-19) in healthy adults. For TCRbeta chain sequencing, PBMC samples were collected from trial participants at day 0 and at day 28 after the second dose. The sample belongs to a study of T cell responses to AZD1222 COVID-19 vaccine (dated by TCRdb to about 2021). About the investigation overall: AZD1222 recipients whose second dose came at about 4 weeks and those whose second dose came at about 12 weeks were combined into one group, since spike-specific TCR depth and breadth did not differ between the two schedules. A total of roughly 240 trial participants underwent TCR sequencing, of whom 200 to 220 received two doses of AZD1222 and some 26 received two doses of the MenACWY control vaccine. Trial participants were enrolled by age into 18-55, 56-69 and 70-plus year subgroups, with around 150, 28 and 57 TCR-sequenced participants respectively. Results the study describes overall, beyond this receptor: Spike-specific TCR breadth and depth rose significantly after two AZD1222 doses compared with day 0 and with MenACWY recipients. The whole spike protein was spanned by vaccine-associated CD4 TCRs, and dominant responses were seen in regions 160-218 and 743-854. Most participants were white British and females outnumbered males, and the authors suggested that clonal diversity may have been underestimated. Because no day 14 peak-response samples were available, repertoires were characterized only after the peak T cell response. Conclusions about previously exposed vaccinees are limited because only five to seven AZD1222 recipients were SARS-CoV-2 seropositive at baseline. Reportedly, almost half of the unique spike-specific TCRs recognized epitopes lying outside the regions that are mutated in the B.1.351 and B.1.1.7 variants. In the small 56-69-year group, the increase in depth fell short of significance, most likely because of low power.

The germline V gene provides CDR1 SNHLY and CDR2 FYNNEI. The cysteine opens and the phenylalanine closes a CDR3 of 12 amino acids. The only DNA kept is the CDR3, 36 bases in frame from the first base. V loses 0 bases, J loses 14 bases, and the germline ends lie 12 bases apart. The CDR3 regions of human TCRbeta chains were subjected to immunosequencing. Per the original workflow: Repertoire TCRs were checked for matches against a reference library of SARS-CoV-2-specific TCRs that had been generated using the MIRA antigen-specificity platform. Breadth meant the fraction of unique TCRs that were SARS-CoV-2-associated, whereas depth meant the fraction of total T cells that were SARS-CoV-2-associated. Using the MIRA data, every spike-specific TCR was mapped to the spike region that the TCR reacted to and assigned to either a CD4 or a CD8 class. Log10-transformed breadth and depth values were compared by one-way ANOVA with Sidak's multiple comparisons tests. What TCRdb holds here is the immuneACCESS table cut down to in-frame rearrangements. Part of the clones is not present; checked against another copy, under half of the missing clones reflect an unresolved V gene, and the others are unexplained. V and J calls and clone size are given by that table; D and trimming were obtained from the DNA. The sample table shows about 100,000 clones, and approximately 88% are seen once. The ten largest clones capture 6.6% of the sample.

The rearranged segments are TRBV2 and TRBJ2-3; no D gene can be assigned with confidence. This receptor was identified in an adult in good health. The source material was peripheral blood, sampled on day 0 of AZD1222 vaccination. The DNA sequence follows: TGTGCCAGCAGTGAAGCTGTAGCAGTCCGGTATTTT. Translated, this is CASSEAVAVRYF.